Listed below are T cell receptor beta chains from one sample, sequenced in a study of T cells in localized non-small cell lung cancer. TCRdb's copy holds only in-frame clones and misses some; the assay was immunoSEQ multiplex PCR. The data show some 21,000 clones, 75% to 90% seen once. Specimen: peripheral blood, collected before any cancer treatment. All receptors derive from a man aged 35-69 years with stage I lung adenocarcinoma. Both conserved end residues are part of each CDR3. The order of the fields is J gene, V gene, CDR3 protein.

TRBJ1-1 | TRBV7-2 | CASSRYNTEAFF
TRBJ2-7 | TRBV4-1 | CASSQALEYEQYF
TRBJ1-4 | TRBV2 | CASSDSDSRPEKLFF
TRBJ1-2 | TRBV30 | CAWSTTGGRSYGYTF
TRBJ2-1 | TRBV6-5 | CASSFDGGTYNEQFF
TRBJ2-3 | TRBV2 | CASREFRTGSTDTQYF
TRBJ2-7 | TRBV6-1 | CASSVDPNGSYEQYF
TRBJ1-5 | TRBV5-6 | CASSLLGQPQHF
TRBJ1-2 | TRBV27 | CASRGTGNYGYTF
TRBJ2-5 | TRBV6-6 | CASSYSAVDGGETQYF
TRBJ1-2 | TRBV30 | CAWSPKTTTGEYGYTF
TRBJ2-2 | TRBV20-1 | CSARTSWELFF
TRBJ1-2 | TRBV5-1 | CASSSGPQLNYGYTF
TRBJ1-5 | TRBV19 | CASSMAGGGQPQHF
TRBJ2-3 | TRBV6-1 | CASSSSGQFNTQYF
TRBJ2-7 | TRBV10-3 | CAISESELAYEQYF
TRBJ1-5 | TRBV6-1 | CASSEQRDSYSNHPQHF
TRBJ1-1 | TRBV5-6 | CASRRTMNTEAFF
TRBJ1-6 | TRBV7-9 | CASSLANSPLHF
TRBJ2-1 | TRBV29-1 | CSAEWARSKGNEQFF
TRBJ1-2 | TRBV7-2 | CASSSGTVYGYTF
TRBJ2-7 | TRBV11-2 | CASSFDYSSYEQYF
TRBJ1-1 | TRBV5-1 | CASSLGSLNTEAFF
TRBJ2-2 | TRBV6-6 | CASSYKTAGESGELFF
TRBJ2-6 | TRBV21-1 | CASSALGDGANVLTF
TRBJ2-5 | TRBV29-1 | CSGGTALETQYF
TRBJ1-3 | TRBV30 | CAWAQGVSGNTIYF
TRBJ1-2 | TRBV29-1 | CSVPLDRAYGYTF
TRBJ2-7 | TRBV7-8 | CASSLRGQSYEQYF
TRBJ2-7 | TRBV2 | CASSGAYEQYF
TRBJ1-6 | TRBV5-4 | CASSLDRRETSPLHF
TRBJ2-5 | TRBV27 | CASSLETSSQETQYF
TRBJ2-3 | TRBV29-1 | CSVARTDTQYF
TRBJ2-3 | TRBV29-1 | CSVAGLGTQYF
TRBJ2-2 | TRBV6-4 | CASSAGVAGELFF
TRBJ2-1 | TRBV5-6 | CASLSLLAGENEQFF
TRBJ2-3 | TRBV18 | CASSPIGTRSSTDTQYF
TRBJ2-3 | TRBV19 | CASSYGQGTSTDTQYF
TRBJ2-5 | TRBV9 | CASSAYHGTGNHETQYF
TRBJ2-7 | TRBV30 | CAWGQGASGALLYEQYF